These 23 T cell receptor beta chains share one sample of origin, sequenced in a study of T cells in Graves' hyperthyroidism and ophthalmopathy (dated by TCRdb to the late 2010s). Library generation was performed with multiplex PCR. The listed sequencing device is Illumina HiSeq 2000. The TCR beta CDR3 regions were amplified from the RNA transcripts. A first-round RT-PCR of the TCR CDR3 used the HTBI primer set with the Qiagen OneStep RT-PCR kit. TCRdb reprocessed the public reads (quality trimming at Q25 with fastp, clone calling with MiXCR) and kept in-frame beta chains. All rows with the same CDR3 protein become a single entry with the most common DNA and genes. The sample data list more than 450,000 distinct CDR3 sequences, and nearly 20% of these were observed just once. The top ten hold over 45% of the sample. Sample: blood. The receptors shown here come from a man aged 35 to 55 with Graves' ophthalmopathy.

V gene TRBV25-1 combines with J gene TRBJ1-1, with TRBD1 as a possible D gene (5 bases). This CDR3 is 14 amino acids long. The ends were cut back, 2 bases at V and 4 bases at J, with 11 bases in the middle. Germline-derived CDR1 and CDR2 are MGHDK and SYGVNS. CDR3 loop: CASSERGYGTEAFF. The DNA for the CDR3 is TGTGCCAGCAGTGAACGGGGGTATGGCACTGAAGCTTTCTTT. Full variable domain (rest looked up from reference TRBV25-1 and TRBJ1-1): EADIYQTPRYLVIGTGKKITLECSQTMGHDKMYWYQQDPGMELHLIHYSYGVNSTEKGDLSSESTVSRIRTEHFPLTLESARPSHTSQYLCASSERGYGTEAFFGQGTRLTVV.

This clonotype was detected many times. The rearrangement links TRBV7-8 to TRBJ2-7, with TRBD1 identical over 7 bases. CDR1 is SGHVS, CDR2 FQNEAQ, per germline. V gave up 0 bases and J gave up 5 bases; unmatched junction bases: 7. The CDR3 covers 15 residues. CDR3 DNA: TGTGCCAGCAGCTTAGCGGCGACAGGGTATCACGAGCAGTACTTC. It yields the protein CASSLAATGYHEQYF.

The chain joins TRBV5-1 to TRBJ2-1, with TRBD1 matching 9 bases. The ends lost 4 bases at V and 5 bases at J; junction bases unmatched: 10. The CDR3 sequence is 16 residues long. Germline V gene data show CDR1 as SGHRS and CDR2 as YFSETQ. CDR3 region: CASSPDRGLFNNEQFF. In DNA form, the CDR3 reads TGCGCCAGCAGCCCGGACAGGGGATTGTTTAACAATGAGCAGTTCTTC. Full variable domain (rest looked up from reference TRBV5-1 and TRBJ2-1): KAGVTQTPRYLIKTRGQQVTLSCSPISGHRSVSWYQQTPGQGLQFLFEYFSETQRNKGNFPGRFSGRQFSNSRSEMNVSTLELGDSALYLCASSPDRGLFNNEQFFGPGTRLTVL.

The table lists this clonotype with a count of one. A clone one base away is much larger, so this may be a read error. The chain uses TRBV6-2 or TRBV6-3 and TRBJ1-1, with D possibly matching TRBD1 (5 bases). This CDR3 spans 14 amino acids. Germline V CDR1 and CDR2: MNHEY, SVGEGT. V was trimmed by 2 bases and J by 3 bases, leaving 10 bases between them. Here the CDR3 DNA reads TGTGCCAGCAGTTACCGGACATCGGACACTGAAGCTTTCTTT. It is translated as CASSYRTSDTEAFF.

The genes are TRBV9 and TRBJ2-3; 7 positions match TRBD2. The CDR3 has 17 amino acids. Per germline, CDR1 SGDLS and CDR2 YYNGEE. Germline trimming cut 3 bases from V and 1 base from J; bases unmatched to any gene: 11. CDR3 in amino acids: CASSDPRAGEGTDTQYF. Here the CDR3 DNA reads TGTGCCAGCAGCGACCCGCGGGCGGGAGAGGGCACAGATACGCAGTATTTT.

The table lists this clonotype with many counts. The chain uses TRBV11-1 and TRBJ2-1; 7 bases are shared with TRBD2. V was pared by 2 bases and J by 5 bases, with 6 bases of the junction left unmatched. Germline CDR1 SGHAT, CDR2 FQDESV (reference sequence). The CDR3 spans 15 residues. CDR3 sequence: CASSLFAGEHNEQFF. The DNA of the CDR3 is TGTGCCAGCAGCTTATTTGCGGGGGAACACAATGAGCAGTTCTTC.

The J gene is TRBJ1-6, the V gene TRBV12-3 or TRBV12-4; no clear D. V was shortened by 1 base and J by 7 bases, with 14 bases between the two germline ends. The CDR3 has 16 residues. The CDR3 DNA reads TGTGCCAGCAGTTTAGGGCAGGCCACGGGGAATTCACCCCTCCACTTT. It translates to CASSLGQATGNSPLHF.

CDR3 protein: CASSLVSEGWMNTEAFF. The DNA for the CDR3 is TGCGCCAGCAGCTTGGTATCCGAGGGGTGGATGAACACTGAAGCTTTCTTT. The rearrangement uses TRBV5-1 and TRBJ1-1; a possible D gene is TRBD1 (5 bases). This CDR3 has 17 amino acids. From germline, CDR1 is SGHRS and CDR2 YFSETQ. Between the trimmed V and J ends, which lost 0 bases and 0 bases, there was a span of 15 bases. The whole variable domain, filled in from reference TRBV5-1 and TRBJ1-1, reads KAGVTQTPRYLIKTRGQQVTLSCSPISGHRSVSWYQQTPGQGLQFLFEYFSETQRNKGNFPGRFSGRQFSNSRSEMNVSTLELGDSALYLCASSLVSEGWMNTEAFFGQGTRLTVV.

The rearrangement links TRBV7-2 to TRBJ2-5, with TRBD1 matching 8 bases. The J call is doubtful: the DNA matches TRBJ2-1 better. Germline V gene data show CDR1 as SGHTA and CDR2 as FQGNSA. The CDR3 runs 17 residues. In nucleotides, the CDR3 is TGTGCCAGCAGCATCAGGGGGCGGTCGATTAGGCCAGAGACCCAGTTCTTC. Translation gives CASSIRGRSIRPETQFF.

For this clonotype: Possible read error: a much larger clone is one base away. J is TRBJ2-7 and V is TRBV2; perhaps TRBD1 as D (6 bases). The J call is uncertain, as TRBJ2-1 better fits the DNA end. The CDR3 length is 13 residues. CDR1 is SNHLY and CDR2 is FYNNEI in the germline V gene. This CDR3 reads CASSDHRAYEQFF. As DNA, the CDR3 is TGTGCCAGCAGTGATCACAGGGCCTACGAGCAGTTCTTC.

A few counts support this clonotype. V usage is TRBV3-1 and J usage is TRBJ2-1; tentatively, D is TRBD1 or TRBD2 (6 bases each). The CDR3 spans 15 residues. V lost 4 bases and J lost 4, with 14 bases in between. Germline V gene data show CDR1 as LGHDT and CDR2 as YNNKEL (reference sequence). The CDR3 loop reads CASSPRERGYNEQFF. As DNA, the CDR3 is TGTGCCAGCAGCCCACGGGAGAGGGGGTACAATGAGCAGTTCTTC.

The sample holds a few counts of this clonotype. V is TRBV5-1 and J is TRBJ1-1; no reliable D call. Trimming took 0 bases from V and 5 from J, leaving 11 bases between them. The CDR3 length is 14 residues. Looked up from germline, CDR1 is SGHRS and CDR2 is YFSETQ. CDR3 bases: TGCGCCAGCAGCTTGGGGCAGCCCCGAACTGAAGCTTTCTTT. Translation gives CASSLGQPRTEAFF. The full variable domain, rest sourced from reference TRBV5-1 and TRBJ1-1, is KAGVTQTPRYLIKTRGQQVTLSCSPISGHRSVSWYQQTPGQGLQFLFEYFSETQRNKGNFPGRFSGRQFSNSRSEMNVSTLELGDSALYLCASSLGQPRTEAFFGQGTRLTVV.

This chain's CDR3 is CAISESSVRGGLYEQYF. The CDR3 DNA follows: TGTGCCATCAGTGAGTCGAGTGTTCGGGGGGGCCTCTACGAGCAGTACTTC. J is TRBJ2-7 and V is TRBV10-3; 8 bases are a match to TRBD2. Looked up from germline, CDR1 is ENHRY and CDR2 is SYGVKD. The V segment lost 0 bases and the J segment 3 bases; nucleotides outside the gene matches: 10. This CDR3 has 17 residues.

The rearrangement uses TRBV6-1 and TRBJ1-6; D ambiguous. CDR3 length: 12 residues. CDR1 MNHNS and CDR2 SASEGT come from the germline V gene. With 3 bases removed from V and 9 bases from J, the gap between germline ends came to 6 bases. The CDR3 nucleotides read TGTGCCAGCAGTGAGGTACCTTCACCCCTCCACTTT. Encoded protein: CASSEVPSPLHF.

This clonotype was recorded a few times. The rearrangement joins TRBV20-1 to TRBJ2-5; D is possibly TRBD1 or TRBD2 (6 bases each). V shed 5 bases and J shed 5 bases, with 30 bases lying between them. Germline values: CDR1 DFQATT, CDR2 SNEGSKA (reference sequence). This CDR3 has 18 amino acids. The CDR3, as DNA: TGCAGTGCTGGCGGGGCGGCAGGGGCCCCTTCACTAAGGGAGACCCAGTACTTC. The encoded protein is CSAGGAAGAPSLRETQYF.

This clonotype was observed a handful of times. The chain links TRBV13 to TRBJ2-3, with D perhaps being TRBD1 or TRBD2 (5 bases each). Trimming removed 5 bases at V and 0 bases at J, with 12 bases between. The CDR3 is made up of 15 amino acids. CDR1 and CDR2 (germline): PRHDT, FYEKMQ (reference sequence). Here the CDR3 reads CASSGTEPSTDTQYF. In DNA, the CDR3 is TGTGCCAGCAGCGGGACGGAGCCTAGCACAGATACGCAGTATTTT.

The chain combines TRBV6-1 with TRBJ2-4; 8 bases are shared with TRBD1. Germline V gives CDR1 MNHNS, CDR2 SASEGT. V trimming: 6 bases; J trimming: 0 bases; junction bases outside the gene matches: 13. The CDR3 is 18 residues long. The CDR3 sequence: CASSRWGQEGAAKNIQYF. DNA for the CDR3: TGTGCCAGCAGCCGGTGGGGACAGGAAGGGGCAGCCAAAAACATTCAGTACTTC.

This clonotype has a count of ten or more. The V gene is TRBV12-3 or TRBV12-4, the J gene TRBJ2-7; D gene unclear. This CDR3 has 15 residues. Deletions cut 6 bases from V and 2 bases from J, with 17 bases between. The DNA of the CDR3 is TGTGCCAGCAGCTCCGCCCCAACGGCCCCCTACGAGCAGTACTTC. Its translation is CASSSAPTAPYEQYF.

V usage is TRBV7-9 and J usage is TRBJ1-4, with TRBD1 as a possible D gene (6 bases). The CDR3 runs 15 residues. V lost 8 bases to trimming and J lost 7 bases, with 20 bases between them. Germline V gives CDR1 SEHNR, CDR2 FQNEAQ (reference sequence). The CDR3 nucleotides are TGTGCCAGCGGGGCAGGCGGGGGCGGGCCTGAAAAACTGTTTTTT. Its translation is CASGAGGGGPEKLFF.

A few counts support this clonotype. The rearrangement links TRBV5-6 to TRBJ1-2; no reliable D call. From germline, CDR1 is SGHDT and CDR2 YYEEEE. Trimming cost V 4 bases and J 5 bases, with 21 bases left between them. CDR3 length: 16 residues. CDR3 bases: TGTGCCAGCAGCACTCGGACGGATGAGGTTATTTATGGCTACACCTTC. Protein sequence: CASSTRTDEVIYGYTF.

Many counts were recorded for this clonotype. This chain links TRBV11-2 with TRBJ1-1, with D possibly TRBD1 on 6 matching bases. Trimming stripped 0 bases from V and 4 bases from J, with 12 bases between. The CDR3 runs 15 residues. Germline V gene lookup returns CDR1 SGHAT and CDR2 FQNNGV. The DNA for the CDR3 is TGTGCCAGCAGCTTAGAGTCGGGGGGCCTCACTGAAGCTTTCTTT. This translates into CASSLESGGLTEAFF.

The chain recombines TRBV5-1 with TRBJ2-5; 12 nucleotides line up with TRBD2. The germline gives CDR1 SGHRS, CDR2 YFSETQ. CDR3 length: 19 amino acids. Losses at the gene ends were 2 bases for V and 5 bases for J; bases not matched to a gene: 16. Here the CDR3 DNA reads TGCGCCAGCAGCTTCTCGACTAGCGGGAGAGGGGACTGGGTTGAGACCCAGTACTTC. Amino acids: CASSFSTSGRGDWVETQYF.

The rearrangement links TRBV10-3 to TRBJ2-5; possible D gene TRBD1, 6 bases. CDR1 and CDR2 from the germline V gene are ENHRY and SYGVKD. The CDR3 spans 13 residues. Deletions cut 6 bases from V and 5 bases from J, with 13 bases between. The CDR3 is CAISATGPETQYF. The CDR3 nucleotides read TGTGCCATCAGCGCAACAGGGCCGGAGACCCAGTACTTC.